The following is a TCR beta chain sequence with its context. Clones were read by immunoSEQ multiplex PCR, and TCRdb kept only the in-frame ones, dropping some. Of approximately 390,000 clones listed, 80% to 90% were seen once; the top ten hold roughly 10%. These data are taken from a study of blood T cell repertoires in COVID-19. On the study more broadly: The analysed material was cDNA or gDNA that came from T cells, B-cell-depleted T cells, or PBMCs.

The ends lost 4 bases at V and 0 bases at J; junction bases unmatched: 9. CDR1 is SGHVS and CDR2 is FNYEAQ in the germline V gene. This CDR3 is 16 amino acids long. Specimen: PBMCs or T cells enriched from blood (not recorded which). The rearrangement links TRBV7-6 to TRBJ2-7, with TRBD2 matching 7 bases. The TCR was taken from a woman aged 45-60 years who had recovered from COVID-19. CDR3 loop: CASSSQERGDSYEQYF. The DNA for the CDR3 is TGTGCCAGCAGCTCCCAAGAGCGGGGAGACTCCTACGAGCAGTACTTC.